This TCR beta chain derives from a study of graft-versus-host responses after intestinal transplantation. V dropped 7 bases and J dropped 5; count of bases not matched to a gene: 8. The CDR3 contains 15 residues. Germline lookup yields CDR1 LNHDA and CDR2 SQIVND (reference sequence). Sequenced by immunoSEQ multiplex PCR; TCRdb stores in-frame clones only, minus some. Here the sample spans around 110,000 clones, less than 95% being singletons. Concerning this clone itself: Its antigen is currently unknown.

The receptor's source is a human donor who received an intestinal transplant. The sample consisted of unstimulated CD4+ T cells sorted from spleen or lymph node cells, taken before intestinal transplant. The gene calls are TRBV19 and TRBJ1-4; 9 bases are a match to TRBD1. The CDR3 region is CASTHSGTGNEKLFF. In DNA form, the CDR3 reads TGTGCCAGTACCCACAGCGGGACAGGGAATGAAAAACTGTTTTTT.